These 26 T cell receptor beta chains came from one sample sequenced in a study of cytomegalovirus exposure and HLA in healthy donors. A multiplex PCR was run with 60 Vbeta primers and 13 Jbeta primers. Measured with immunoSEQ multiplex PCR; TCRdb has only the in-frame clones, and not every one. Here the sample spans about 150,000 clones, roughly four fifths being singletons. The sequencing sample was made of PBMCs. These receptors all stem from a female donor in good health and CMV-seropositive.

Comment on this clone: Relative to the germline gene, one junction end is altered; a read error may explain this. The chain uses TRBV25-1 and TRBJ2-7; D not certain. Germline CDR1 reads MGHDK; CDR2 reads SYGVNS. There are 9 residues in the CDR3. As DNA, the CDR3 is TGTGCCAGCTCTTACGGGCAGTACTTC. Residues: CASSYGQYF.

The chain links TRBV9 to TRBJ1-2, with D maybe TRBD1 (6 bases). The CDR3 runs 15 residues. Germline CDR1 SGDLS, CDR2 YYNGEE. The V and J ends lost 4 bases and 6 bases respectively, with 19 bases between them. The CDR3 sequence: CASSLTQTGTNGYTF. CDR3 DNA: TGTGCCAGCAGCCTTACTCAAACAGGGACTAATGGCTACACCTTC.

This chain joins TRBV23-1 and TRBJ1-6; 9 bases fit TRBD1. TRBV23-1 is given ORF status, its function remaining uncertain. The CDR3 is 14 residues long. With 2 bases clipped from V and 9 bases from J, the junction kept 2 bases outside the gene matches. CDR3 in DNA: TGCGCCAGCAGTCAAGGGACAGGGCGTTCACCCCTCCACTTT. It codes for CASSQGTGRSPLHF.

V usage is TRBV10-3 and J usage is TRBJ2-5; D gene ambiguous. Looked up from germline, CDR1 is ENHRY and CDR2 is SYGVKD. The CDR3 loop spans 13 amino acids. Between the trimmed V and J ends, which lost 3 bases and 1 base, there was a span of 6 bases. CDR3 region: CAISDNSQETQYF. CDR3 DNA sequence: TGTGCCATCAGTGACAACAGCCAAGAGACCCAGTACTTC.

This CDR3 reads CASILGTSGRASETQYF. The CDR3 coding sequence is TGTGCCAGCATCCTCGGGACTAGCGGGAGGGCCTCAGAGACCCAGTACTTC. This chain uses TRBV7-9 with TRBJ2-5, with 16 bases matching TRBD2. Looked up from germline, CDR1 is SEHNR and CDR2 is FQNEAQ (reference sequence). The CDR3 sequence is 17 residues long. The J segment lost 4 bases and the V segment lost 7 bases, leaving 9 bases of the junction unmatched.

This clone was counted once. The V gene is TRBV30, the J gene TRBJ2-3; 9 bases align to TRBD1. Germline trimming cut 7 bases from V and 3 bases from J; bases unmatched to any gene: 5. Germline V CDR1 and CDR2: GTSNPN, SVGIG (reference sequence). The CDR3 sequence is 13 residues long. The CDR3 spells CAYGQGRTDTQYF. CDR3 bases: TGTGCCTACGGACAGGGGAGGACAGATACGCAGTATTTT.

In this sample, this clone turned up a few times. The genes are TRBV9 and TRBJ2-6; no reliable D call. V was pared by 4 bases and J by 3 bases, with 8 bases between. CDR3 length: 14 amino acids. Germline loops: CDR1 SGDLS, CDR2 YYNGEE. This CDR3 reads CASSQTIGANVLTF. The CDR3 bases are TGTGCCAGCAGCCAGACAATTGGGGCCAACGTCCTGACTTTC.

This clone came up a few times. The V call is TRBV5-1, the J call TRBJ2-1; TRBD2 matches at 10 bases. The J segment lost 7 bases and the V segment lost 2 bases, leaving 6 bases of the junction unmatched. Per germline, CDR1 SGHRS and CDR2 YFSETQ. The CDR3 is 15 amino acids. The CDR3 sequence is CASSFGAGGLNEQFF. The CDR3 region has the DNA TGCGCCAGCAGCTTTGGAGCGGGAGGGCTAAATGAGCAGTTCTTC. The entire variable domain, with the rest obtained from reference TRBV5-1 and TRBJ2-1, is as follows: KAGVTQTPRYLIKTRGQQVTLSCSPISGHRSVSWYQQTPGQGLQFLFEYFSETQRNKGNFPGRFSGRQFSNSRSEMNVSTLELGDSALYLCASSFGAGGLNEQFFGPGTRLTVL.

The rearrangement links TRBV18 to TRBJ2-7, with D maybe TRBD2 (5 bases). V was trimmed by 3 bases and J by 4 bases, leaving 7 bases between them. The CDR3 length is 12 residues. Germline CDR1 and CDR2: KGHSH and LQKENI. CDR3 coding DNA: TGTGCCAGCTCACCGGGGAGATACGAGCAGTACTTC. Amino acids: CASSPGRYEQYF.

This clone was recorded a few times. This sequence joins TRBV29-1 and TRBJ2-1; TRBD2 agrees at 8 bases. With 3 bases clipped from V and 6 bases from J, the junction kept 10 bases outside the gene matches. The CDR3 totals 15 residues. Germline V gene lookup returns CDR1 SQVTM and CDR2 ANQGSEA. CDR3 nucleotide sequence: TGCAGCGTTGACCCCGGGACTAGAGGGGGCAATGAGCAGTTCTTC. The encoded protein is CSVDPGTRGGNEQFF.

The CDR3 region has the DNA TGTGCCAGCAGTGAGGAGGGGGACAGGTGGTATTCACCCCTCCACTTT. Encoded protein: CASSEEGDRWYSPLHF. The chain is built from TRBV6-1 and TRBJ1-6; 8 bases are a match to TRBD1. Losses at the gene ends were 3 bases for V and 8 bases for J; bases not matched to a gene: 9. This CDR3 is built from 16 residues. Germline loops: CDR1 MNHNS, CDR2 SASEGT.

The chain is built from TRBV6-1 and TRBJ2-6; D not certain. Germline loops: CDR1 MNHNS, CDR2 SASEGT. CDR3 length equals 17 residues. Deletions cut 0 bases from V and 0 bases from J, with 9 bases between. The CDR3 region has the DNA TGTGCCAGCAGTGAAGCGTGGCCGTCCTCTGGGGCCAACGTCCTGACTTTC. Residues: CASSEAWPSSGANVLTF.

This clone has a handful of counts. The chain carries TRBV5-1 and TRBJ1-2, with D perhaps TRBD1 (5 bases). The CDR3 loop spans 14 amino acids. Germline CDR1 reads SGHRS; CDR2 reads YFSETQ. The ends were cut back, 0 bases at V and 4 bases at J, with 10 bases in the middle. The CDR3 DNA is TGCGCCAGCAGCTTGGGTGGGGCAGGCTATGGCTACACCTTC. It specifies CASSLGGAGYGYTF.

The CDR3 DNA reads TGCGCCAGCAGCATGGGACAGGGGATACTTTCCTACGAGCAGTACTTC. It specifies CASSMGQGILSYEQYF. This chain connects TRBV5-1 to TRBJ2-5; 10 positions agree with TRBD1. The DNA end is a closer match to TRBJ2-7, so the J assignment may be wrong. Germline assignment: CDR1 SGHRS and CDR2 YFSETQ. CDR3 length: 16 residues.

The V call is TRBV5-6, the J call TRBJ2-5; D not resolved. V dropped 0 bases and J dropped 2 bases, with 8 bases sitting between them. CDR3 length: 14 residues. Germline CDR1 SGHDT, CDR2 YYEEEE. The chain's CDR3 is CASSLVGSQETQYF. The CDR3 DNA sequence: TGTGCCAGCAGCTTGGTGGGCAGTCAAGAGACCCAGTACTTC.

V is TRBV11-1 and J is TRBJ2-7; D is unclear. V was trimmed by 1 base and J by 0 bases, leaving 10 bases between them. CDR1 SGHAT and CDR2 FQDESV come from the germline V gene (reference sequence). The CDR3 runs to 15 residues. The CDR3 reads CASSLGPEASYEQYF. Here the CDR3 DNA reads TGTGCCAGCAGCTTAGGGCCAGAGGCCTCCTACGAGCAGTACTTC.

The rearrangement links TRBV5-1 to TRBJ1-3; D is unresolved. CDR3 length: 17 residues. V was trimmed by 2 bases and J by 0 bases, leaving 15 bases between them. CDR1 is SGHRS and CDR2 is YFSETQ in the germline V gene. CDR3 in DNA: TGCGCCAGCAGCTTAACCGGGAGCCTTTTCTCTGGAAACACCATATATTTT. It translates to CASSLTGSLFSGNTIYF.

The chain joins TRBV5-1 to TRBJ2-5; 7 bases are shared with TRBD2. This CDR3 is 15 amino acids long. CDR1 and CDR2 from the germline V gene are SGHRS and YFSETQ. Trimming removed 1 base from V and 5 bases from J; junction bases left unmatched: 8. Here the CDR3 reads CASSLFGGDGETQYF. For the CDR3, the DNA is TGCGCCAGCAGCTTGTTTGGGGGGGACGGCGAGACCCAGTACTTC.

The chain is built from TRBV27 and TRBJ1-6, with 7 positions matching TRBD1. The CDR3 totals 14 residues. Germline CDR1 and CDR2: MNHEY and SMNVEV (reference sequence). The CDR3 loop reads CATSRDRNNSPLHF. The CDR3 DNA reads TGTGCTACGTCTCGGGACAGAAATAATTCACCCCTCCACTTT.

V usage is TRBV5-1 and J usage is TRBJ2-3, with 10 bases matching TRBD2. Germline values: CDR1 SGHRS, CDR2 YFSETQ. CDR3 size: 14 residues. V lost 4 bases, J lost 5 bases, and 4 bases stayed unmatched. The CDR3 DNA reads as TGCGCCAGCAGCCCGGGACTAGCGATAGATACGCAGTATTTT. This encodes CASSPGLAIDTQYF.

This clone showed up just a few times. The chain carries TRBV14 and TRBJ2-3; D might be TRBD2 (5 bases). V was clipped by 0 bases and J by 0 bases, with 13 bases between them. There are 17 residues in the CDR3. Germline lookup yields CDR1 SGHDN and CDR2 FVKESK. CDR3 loop: CASSQDIASTSTDTQYF. In DNA form, the CDR3 reads TGTGCCAGCAGCCAAGATATAGCTAGCACAAGCACAGATACGCAGTATTTT. Looking up the rest from reference TRBV14 and TRBJ2-3 gives the full variable domain: EAGVTQFPSHSVIEKGQTVTLRCDPISGHDNLYWYRRVMGKEIKFLLHFVKESKQDESGMPNNRFLAERTGGTYSTLKVQPAELEDSGVYFCASSQDIASTSTDTQYFGPGTRLTVL.

The chain joins TRBV4-2 to TRBJ1-4; the match to TRBD1 covers 7 bases. The CDR3 loop spans 16 amino acids. From germline, CDR1 is LGHNA and CDR2 YNFKEQ. V was clipped by 0 bases and J by 4 bases; unmatched bases: 5. The CDR3, as DNA: TGTGCCAGCAGCCAAGATGGGGACAGCCTTAATGAAAAACTGTTTTTT. It is translated as CASSQDGDSLNEKLFF.

The chain joins TRBV9 to TRBJ2-3; TRBD1 agrees at 7 bases. Per the germline V gene, CDR1 is SGDLS and CDR2 is YYNGEE. The CDR3 consists of 16 residues. The V and J ends lost 4 bases and 0 bases, in that order; junction bases with no gene match: 8. The DNA for the CDR3 is TGTGCCAGCAGCCTAAGTCCGGGACAGAGCACAGATACGCAGTATTTT. As protein: CASSLSPGQSTDTQYF. Combining the CDR3 with reference TRBV9 and TRBJ2-3 gives the whole variable domain DSGVTQTPKHLITATGQRVTLRCSPRSGDLSVYWYQQSLDQGLQFLIQYYNGEERAKGNILERFSAQQFPDLHSELNLSSLELGDSALYFCASSLSPGQSTDTQYFGPGTRLTVL.

V is TRBV28 and J is TRBJ2-1; 7 bases align to TRBD2. With 4 bases clipped from V and 5 bases from J, the junction kept 11 bases outside the gene matches. Germline-derived CDR1 and CDR2 are MDHEN and SYDVKM. The CDR3 consists of 16 residues. This chain's CDR3 is CASSSIIGTTHNEQFF. The CDR3 bases are TGTGCCAGCAGTTCCATCATCGGGACTACCCACAATGAGCAGTTCTTC. The variable domain in full, with the rest retrieved from reference TRBV28 and TRBJ2-1, is DVKVTQSSRYLVKRTGEKVFLECVQDMDHENMFWYRQDPGLGLRLIYFSYDVKMKEKGDIPEGYSVSREKKERFSLILESASTNQTSMYLCASSSIIGTTHNEQFFGPGTRLTVL.

The rearrangement uses TRBV11-3 and TRBJ1-1, with a possible D match to TRBD1 (6 bases). The germline V gene has CDR1 SGHNT and CDR2 YENEEA. This CDR3 region has 15 residues. Between the trimmed V and J ends, which lost 1 base and 4 bases, there was a span of 13 bases. CDR3 nucleotides: TGTGCCAGCAGCTTAGGGGGGGGCGGAGGCACTGAAGCTTTCTTT. Protein: CASSLGGGGGTEAFF. The complete variable domain, with remaining parts taken from reference TRBV11-3 and TRBJ1-1, reads EAGVVQSPRYKIIEKKQPVAFWCNPISGHNTLYWYLQNLGQGPELLIRYENEEAVDDSQLPKDRFSAERLKGVDSTLKIQPAELGDSAVYLCASSLGGGGGTEAFFGQGTRLTVV.

This chain joins TRBV6-5 and TRBJ1-2, with D tentatively TRBD1 (6 bases). This CDR3 is 13 amino acids long. The V and J ends lost 6 bases and 2 bases respectively, with 10 bases between them. CDR1 and CDR2 (germline): MNHEY, SVGAGI. The CDR3 sequence is CASSPDRNYGYTF. The CDR3 DNA reads as TGTGCCAGCAGCCCGGACAGAAACTATGGCTACACCTTC.